The 27 T cell receptor beta chains presented below share a single source sample, sequenced in a study of beta chain features in type 1 diabetes. No antigens are known for them. Study-wide findings and caveats: Researchers report that Type 1 diabetes patients had moderately but significantly shorter TCRB CDR3s across all four CD4+ subsets.

The whole isolated RNA underwent reverse transcription, so sequencing captured expressed TCRB transcripts. The method was immunoSEQ multiplex PCR; TCRdb's version includes in-frame clones alone and lacks a portion of them. The table has under 300,000 clones, 16% seen once. The specimen sequenced was naive CD4+ T cells from blood. The receptors derive from a young man with type 1 diabetes.

This sequence joins TRBV29-1 and TRBJ2-7; TRBD1 aligns across 8 bases. The germline gives CDR1 SQVTM, CDR2 ANQGSEA. The CDR3 length is 13 residues. The junction had 7 bases not matched to a gene; V was cut back by 4 bases and J by 5 bases. Here the CDR3 reads CSVAGQGINEQYF. CDR3 DNA: TGCAGCGTTGCAGGACAGGGTATCAACGAGCAGTACTTC.

This clone showed up just a few times. The DNA of the CDR3 is TGTGCCAGCAGACTTAGCGGGAGTTCTGAAGATACGCAGTATTTT. Its protein product is CASRLSGSSEDTQYF. The rearrangement uses TRBV7-9 and TRBJ2-3; the match to TRBD2 covers 9 bases. Looked up from germline, CDR1 is SEHNR and CDR2 is FQNEAQ (reference sequence). The CDR3 is 15 residues long. V trimming: 6 bases; J trimming: 5 bases; junction bases outside the gene matches: 9.

This clone was counted between two and nine times. The genes are TRBV20-1 and TRBJ2-7; D is unresolved. The V gene lost 1 base and the J gene lost 7 bases, with 8 bases spanning the gap. CDR3 length: 11 residues. Germline CDR1 reads DFQATT; CDR2 reads SNEGSKA (reference sequence). The CDR3 DNA reads TGCAGTGCTAGAGGGTTAGCAGAGCAGTACTTC. Amino acids: CSARGLAEQYF.

V gene TRBV29-1 combines with J gene TRBJ1-5; D is perhaps TRBD1 (5 bases). The CDR3 totals 12 residues. Germline V gene lookup returns CDR1 SQVTM and CDR2 ANQGSEA. Between the trimmed V and J ends, which lost 5 bases and 6 bases, there was a span of 11 bases. The CDR3 reads CSVREGVQPQHF. Here the CDR3 DNA reads TGCAGCGTTCGGGAAGGGGTTCAGCCCCAGCATTTT.

J is TRBJ2-1 and V is TRBV23-1; D call uncertain. TRBV23-1 is filed as an ORF, its function uncertain. Trimming removed 3 bases from V and 3 bases from J, with 15 bases in between. This CDR3 has 16 residues. This CDR3 reads CASSHPGRCFYNEQFF. The CDR3, as DNA: TGCGCCAGCAGTCACCCGGGCAGGTGCTTCTACAATGAGCAGTTCTTC.

The V gene is TRBV2, the J gene TRBJ2-1; D gene uncertain. The CDR3 contains 11 residues. V lost 6 bases to trimming and J lost 4 bases, with 4 bases between them. Germline CDR1 is SNHLY and CDR2 is FYNNEI. CDR3 sequence reads: CASRAYNEQFF. The CDR3 DNA reads as TGTGCCAGCAGAGCTTACAATGAGCAGTTCTTC.

This chain uses TRBV7-2 with TRBJ2-1, with D hard to call. The CDR3 runs to 13 residues. V lost 1 base, J lost 5 bases, and 6 bases lay in between. Germline V gene sequence: CDR1 SGHTA, CDR2 FQGNSA. CDR3 in amino acids: CASSLVSHNEQFF. DNA for the CDR3: TGTGCCAGCAGCTTAGTATCCCACAATGAGCAGTTCTTC.

This clone has more than one count but fewer than ten. The chain employs TRBV19 and TRBJ2-5, with 7 bases aligning to TRBD2. The CDR3 totals 15 residues. The germline gives CDR1 LNHDA, CDR2 SQIVND (reference sequence). V shed 5 bases and J 4 bases; nucleotides not matched to a gene: 10. The CDR3 sequence: CASSPGIAGTETQYF. The DNA of the CDR3 is TGTGCCAGTAGTCCCGGAATAGCGGGCACAGAGACCCAGTACTTC.

The V gene is TRBV7-2, the J gene TRBJ2-1; D gene uncertain. V lost 5 bases to trimming and J lost 2 bases, with 4 bases between them. The CDR3 loop spans 12 amino acids. Germline V lookup: CDR1 SGHTA, CDR2 FQGNSA. CDR3 nucleotides: TGTGCCAGCAGCGGACCCTACAATGAGCAGTTCTTC. Its protein product is CASSGPYNEQFF.

This clone was counted a few times. The chain couples TRBV5-1 to TRBJ2-4; no clear D. The better agreement between TRBJ2-5 and the DNA end casts doubt on the J call. Germline-derived CDR1 and CDR2 are SGHRS and YFSETQ. This CDR3 comprises 12 residues. CDR3 amino acids: CASSLEGRTQYF. For the CDR3, the DNA is TGCGCCAGCAGCTTGGAGGGCAGGACCCAGTACTTC.

The chain links TRBV2 to TRBJ2-5, with 7 bases identical to TRBD2. Germline values: CDR1 SNHLY, CDR2 FYNNEI. The CDR3 spans 13 residues. The ends lost 6 bases at V and 5 bases at J; junction bases unmatched: 6. CDR3 sequence: CASSGLGRETQYF. The CDR3 DNA reads TGTGCCAGCAGCGGACTAGGTCGGGAGACCCAGTACTTC.

This chain links TRBV29-1 with TRBJ2-7, with TRBD2 identical over 8 bases. The germline CDR1 and CDR2 sequences are SQVTM and ANQGSEA. Trimming cost V 2 bases and J 6 bases; bases outside gene matches: 3. The CDR3 has 12 residues. For the CDR3, the DNA is TGCAGCGTTGAACGGGGGGGAGGCGAGCAGTACTTC. Translation: CSVERGGGEQYF.

The CDR3 DNA is TGTGCCAGCAGCCTGGGACCACAAGAGTCCTACAATGAGCAGTTCTTC. This sequence encodes CASSLGPQESYNEQFF. This chain joins TRBV7-9 and TRBJ2-1; D may match TRBD1 or TRBD2 (5 bases each). The CDR3 runs to 16 residues. V shed 5 bases and J shed 1 base, with 15 bases lying between them. Germline V gene data show CDR1 as SEHNR and CDR2 as FQNEAQ (reference sequence).

This clone appeared a few times. The rearrangement uses TRBV2 and TRBJ2-3; D uncertain. The CDR3 contains 13 residues. V was pared by 7 bases and J by 0 bases, with 8 bases between. The germline CDR1 and CDR2 sequences are SNHLY and FYNNEI. The CDR3 spells CASKGISTDTQYF. The CDR3 bases are TGTGCCAGCAAGGGAATTAGCACAGATACGCAGTATTTT.

The J gene is TRBJ2-1, the V gene TRBV15; 9 bases are a match to TRBD1. There are 15 residues in the CDR3. Looked up from germline, CDR1 is LNHNV and CDR2 is YYDKDF (reference sequence). V dropped 3 bases and J dropped 7; count of bases not matched to a gene: 7. CDR3 in amino acids: CATSRPGQGWNEQFF. CDR3 bases: TGTGCCACCAGCAGGCCTGGACAGGGGTGGAATGAGCAGTTCTTC.

V usage is TRBV7-2 and J usage is TRBJ2-5; D gene unclear. There are 11 residues in the CDR3. The V and J ends lost 6 bases and 2 bases respectively, with 4 bases between them. The germline CDR1 and CDR2 sequences are SGHTA and FQGNSA. The CDR3 bases are TGTGCCAGCAGACCGCAAGAGACCCAGTACTTC. It codes for CASRPQETQYF.

This clone was detected a few times. The chain carries TRBV29-1 and TRBJ2-7; 10 bases map to TRBD2. The CDR3 covers 14 residues. With V trimmed by 6 bases and J by 3 bases, 8 bases remained unmatched. Germline assignment: CDR1 SQVTM and CDR2 ANQGSEA. Written as DNA, the CDR3 is TGCAGCGTGGTGGGGCTAGCGGGAGACTACGAGCAGTACTTC. Amino acid sequence: CSVVGLAGDYEQYF.

The rearrangement joins TRBV27 to TRBJ2-7; a weak D match, TRBD2 (5 bases). Trimming removed 2 bases from V and 3 bases from J, with 14 bases in between. The CDR3 sequence is 15 residues long. Germline CDR1 reads MNHEY; CDR2 reads SMNVEV (reference sequence). The CDR3 sequence: CASSLLARRGYEQYF. In DNA form, the CDR3 reads TGTGCCAGCAGTTTACTAGCACGTCGTGGCTACGAGCAGTACTTC.

The chain's CDR3 is CASTPDRYTEAFF. The CDR3 DNA is TGTGCCAGCACTCCAGACAGGTACACTGAAGCTTTCTTT. This chain connects TRBV28 to TRBJ1-1; possible D gene TRBD1, 6 bases. The length of the CDR3 is 13 residues. The V gene lost 7 bases and the J gene lost 3 bases, with 12 bases spanning the gap. Germline CDR1 MDHEN, CDR2 SYDVKM.

This chain links TRBV5-4 with TRBJ2-5; no clear D. The CDR3 length is 14 residues. Germline values: CDR1 SGHNT, CDR2 YYREEE (reference sequence). The V gene lost 2 bases and the J gene lost 1 base, with 9 bases spanning the gap. The CDR3 bases are TGTGCCAGCAGCTTACCCGATGGCCAAGAGACCCAGTACTTC. Protein sequence: CASSLPDGQETQYF.

This clone was detected only a few times. V gene TRBV9 combines with J gene TRBJ2-3; D call uncertain. V dropped 3 bases and J dropped 4 bases, with 6 bases sitting between them. The length of the CDR3 is 12 residues. Germline CDR1 is SGDLS and CDR2 is YYNGEE. DNA of the CDR3: TGTGCCAGCAGCGCTGAATCAGATACGCAGTATTTT. It encodes CASSAESDTQYF.

This chain connects TRBV9 to TRBJ1-1; D gene uncertain. Between the trimmed V and J ends, which lost 2 bases and 1 base, there was a span of 9 bases. The germline V gene has CDR1 SGDLS and CDR2 YYNGEE. The CDR3 has 14 residues. For the CDR3, the DNA is TGTGCCAGCAGCGTGCGGGCAGGGAACACTGAAGCTTTCTTT. Translated: CASSVRAGNTEAFF.

DNA of the CDR3: TGCAGCGTTGTGTCGCAAGCGGCCGCGACCCAGTACTTC. The encoded protein is CSVVSQAAATQYF. J is TRBJ2-5 and V is TRBV29-1; D perhaps matches TRBD2 (5 bases). Germline assignment: CDR1 SQVTM and CDR2 ANQGSEA. The CDR3 spans 13 residues. V was pared by 4 bases and J by 7 bases, with 16 bases between. Filled out from reference TRBV29-1 and TRBJ2-5, the complete variable domain reads SAVISQKPSRDICQRGTSLTIQCQVDSQVTMMFWYRQQPGQSLTLIATANQGSEATYESGFVIDKFPISRPNLTFSTLTVSNMSPEDSSIYLCSVVSQAAATQYFGPGTRLLVL.

This clone was seen many times. This same CDR3 is encoded by further DNA sequences in the sample. The genes are TRBV29-1 and TRBJ2-5; the D gene is possibly TRBD2 (5 bases). Per the germline V gene, CDR1 is SQVTM and CDR2 is ANQGSEA. The germline V and J ends were trimmed by 4 bases and 5 bases, with 5 bases remaining between them. The CDR3 contains 10 residues. DNA of the CDR3: TGCAGCGTTGCGGGGGAGACCCAGTACTTC. Translating it yields CSVAGETQYF. The variable domain in full, completed from reference TRBV29-1 and TRBJ2-5, reads SAVISQKPSRDICQRGTSLTIQCQVDSQVTMMFWYRQQPGQSLTLIATANQGSEATYESGFVIDKFPISRPNLTFSTLTVSNMSPEDSSIYLCSVAGETQYFGPGTRLLVL.

This clone appeared a few times. The rearrangement uses TRBV30 and TRBJ2-5; TRBD2 agrees at 9 bases. Losses at the gene ends were 3 bases for V and 2 bases for J; bases not matched to a gene: 10. The CDR3 runs 16 residues. Germline CDR1 and CDR2: GTSNPN and SVGIG (reference sequence). The CDR3 here is CAWRLGSGGSQETQYF. The CDR3 region has the DNA TGTGCCTGGAGATTGGGAAGCGGGGGGTCACAAGAGACCCAGTACTTC.

This clone showed up just a few times. This chain connects TRBV2 to TRBJ2-1; 8 nucleotides agree with TRBD1. V trimming: 4 bases; J trimming: 2 bases; junction bases outside the gene matches: 4. Germline CDR1 SNHLY, CDR2 FYNNEI. The CDR3 spans 15 residues. The CDR3, as DNA: TGTGCCAGCAGTGGAACAGGGGGGACCTACAATGAGCAGTTCTTC. Translated, it gives CASSGTGGTYNEQFF.

This rearrangement joins TRBV30 to TRBJ2-7, with 7 bases matching TRBD1. Germline loops: CDR1 GTSNPN, CDR2 SVGIG (reference sequence). V lost 5 bases to trimming and J lost 2 bases; unmatched junction nucleotides: 3. This CDR3 is built from 12 residues. The DNA of the CDR3 is TGTGCCTGGGGGACAGACACCTACGAGCAGTACTTC. Its translation: CAWGTDTYEQYF.